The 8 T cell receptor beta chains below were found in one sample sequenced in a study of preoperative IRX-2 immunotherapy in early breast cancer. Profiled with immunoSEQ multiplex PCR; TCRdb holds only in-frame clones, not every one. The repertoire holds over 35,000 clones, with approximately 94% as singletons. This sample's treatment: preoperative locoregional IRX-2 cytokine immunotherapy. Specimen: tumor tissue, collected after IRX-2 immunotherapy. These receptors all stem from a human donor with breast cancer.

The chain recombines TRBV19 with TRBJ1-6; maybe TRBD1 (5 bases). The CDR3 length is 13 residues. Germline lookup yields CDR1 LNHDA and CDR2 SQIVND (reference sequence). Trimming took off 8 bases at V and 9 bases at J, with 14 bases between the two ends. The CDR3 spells CASQGFMGSPLHF. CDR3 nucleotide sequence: TGTGCCAGTCAGGGCTTCATGGGTTCACCCCTCCACTTT.

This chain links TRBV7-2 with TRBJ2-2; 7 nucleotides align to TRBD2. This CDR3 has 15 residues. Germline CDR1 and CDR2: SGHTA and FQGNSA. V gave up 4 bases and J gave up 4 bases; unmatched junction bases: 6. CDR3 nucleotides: TGTGCCAGCAGCTCCCTAGCGGCTTTCACCGGGGAGCTGTTTTTT. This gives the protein CASSSLAAFTGELFF.

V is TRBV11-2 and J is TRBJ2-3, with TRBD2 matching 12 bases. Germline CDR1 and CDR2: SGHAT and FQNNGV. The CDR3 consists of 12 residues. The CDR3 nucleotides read TGTGCGACTAGCGGGGGAGGTGATACGCAGTATTTT. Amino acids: CATSGGGDTQYF.

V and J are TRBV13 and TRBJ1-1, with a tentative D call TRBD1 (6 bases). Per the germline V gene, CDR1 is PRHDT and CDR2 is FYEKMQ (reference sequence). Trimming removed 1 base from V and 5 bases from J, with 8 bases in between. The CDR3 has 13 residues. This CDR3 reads CASSLEGGTEAFF. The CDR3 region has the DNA TGTGCCAGCAGCTTAGAGGGGGGGACTGAAGCTTTCTTT.

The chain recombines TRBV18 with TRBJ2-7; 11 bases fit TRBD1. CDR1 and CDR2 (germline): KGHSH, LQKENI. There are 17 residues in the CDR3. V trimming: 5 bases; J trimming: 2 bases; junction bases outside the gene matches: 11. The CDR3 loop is CASSSRTGGLYTYEQYF. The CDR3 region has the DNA TGTGCCAGCTCATCGAGGACAGGGGGCTTATACACCTACGAGCAGTACTTC.

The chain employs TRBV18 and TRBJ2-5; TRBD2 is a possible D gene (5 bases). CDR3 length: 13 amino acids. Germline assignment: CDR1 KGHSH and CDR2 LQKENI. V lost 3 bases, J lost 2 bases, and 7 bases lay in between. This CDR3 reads CASSPGNQETQYF. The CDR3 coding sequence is TGTGCCAGCTCACCCGGGAATCAAGAGACCCAGTACTTC.

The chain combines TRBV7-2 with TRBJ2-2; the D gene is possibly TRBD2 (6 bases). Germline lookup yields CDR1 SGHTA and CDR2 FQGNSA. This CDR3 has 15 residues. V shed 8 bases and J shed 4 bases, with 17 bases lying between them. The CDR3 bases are TGTGCCAGCCCCCCGGAGGGCAGAAGCACCGGGGAGCTGTTTTTT. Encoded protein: CASPPEGRSTGELFF.

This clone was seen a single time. CDR3 sequence: CASSLNLAGPNEQFF. The CDR3 DNA sequence: TGTGCCAGCAGCTTAAATCTAGCGGGGCCGAATGAGCAGTTCTTC. The chain employs TRBV7-7 and TRBJ2-1, with 9 bases matching TRBD2. The CDR3 length is 15 residues. The germline V gene encodes CDR1 SSHAT and CDR2 FNYEAQ (reference sequence). Unmatched junction bases numbered 6, after V lost 2 bases and J lost 7 bases.